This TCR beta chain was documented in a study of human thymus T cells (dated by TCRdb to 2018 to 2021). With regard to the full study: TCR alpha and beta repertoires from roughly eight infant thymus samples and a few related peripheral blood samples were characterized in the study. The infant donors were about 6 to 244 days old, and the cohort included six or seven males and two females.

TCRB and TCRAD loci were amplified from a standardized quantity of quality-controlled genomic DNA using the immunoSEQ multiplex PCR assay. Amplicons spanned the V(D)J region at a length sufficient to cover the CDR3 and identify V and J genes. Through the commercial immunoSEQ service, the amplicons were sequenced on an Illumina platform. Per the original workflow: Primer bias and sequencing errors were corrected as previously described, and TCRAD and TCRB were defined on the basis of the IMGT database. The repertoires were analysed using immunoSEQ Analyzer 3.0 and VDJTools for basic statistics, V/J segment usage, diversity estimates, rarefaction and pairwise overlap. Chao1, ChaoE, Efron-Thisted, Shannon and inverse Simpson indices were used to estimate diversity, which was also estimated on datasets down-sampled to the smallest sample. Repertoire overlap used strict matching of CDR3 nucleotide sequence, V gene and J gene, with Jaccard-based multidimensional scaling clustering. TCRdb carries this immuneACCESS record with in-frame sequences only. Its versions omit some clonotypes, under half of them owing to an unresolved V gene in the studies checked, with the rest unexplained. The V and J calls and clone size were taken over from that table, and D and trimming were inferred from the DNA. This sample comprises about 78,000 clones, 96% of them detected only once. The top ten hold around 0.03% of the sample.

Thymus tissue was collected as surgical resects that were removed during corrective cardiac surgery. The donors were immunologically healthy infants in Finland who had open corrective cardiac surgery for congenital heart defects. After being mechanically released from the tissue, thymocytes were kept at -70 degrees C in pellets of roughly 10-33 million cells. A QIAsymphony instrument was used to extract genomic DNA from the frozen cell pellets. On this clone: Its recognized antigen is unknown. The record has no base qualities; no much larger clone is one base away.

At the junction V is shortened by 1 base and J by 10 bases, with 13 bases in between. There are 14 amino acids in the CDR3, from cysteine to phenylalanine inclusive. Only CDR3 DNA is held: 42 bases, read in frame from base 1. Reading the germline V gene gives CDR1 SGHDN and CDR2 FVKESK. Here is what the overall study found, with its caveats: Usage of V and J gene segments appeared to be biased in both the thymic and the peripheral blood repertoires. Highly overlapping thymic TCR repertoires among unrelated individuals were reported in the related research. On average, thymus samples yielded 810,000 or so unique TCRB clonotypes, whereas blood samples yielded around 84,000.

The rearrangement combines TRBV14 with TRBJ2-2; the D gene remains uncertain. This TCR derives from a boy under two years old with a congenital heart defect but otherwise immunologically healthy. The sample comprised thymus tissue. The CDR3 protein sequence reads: CASSQVGSAEELFF. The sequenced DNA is TGTGCCAGCAGCCAAGTCGGGTCCGCGGAGGAGCTGTTTTTT.